One and the same sample provided the 2 T cell receptor beta chains below, sequenced in a study of blood T cell repertoires in COVID-19 (TCRdb year 2020). Library preparation used the immunoSEQ multiplex PCR assay. TCRdb stores this immuneACCESS table with in-frame sequences only. Part of the clones is absent; in the studies checked, under half of the shortfall reflects unresolved V genes, and no reason is known for the rest. This sample has about 180,000 clones in its table, and more than 80% of those were observed once. The ten largest account for 6% to 6.5% of the sample. The material sequenced was PBMCs or T cells enriched from blood (not recorded which). These receptors were obtained from a middle-aged man who had recovered from COVID-19.

The rearrangement links TRBV27 to TRBJ2-1; 11 nucleotides align to TRBD1. The CDR3 contains 16 residues. Germline CDR1 and CDR2: MNHEY and SMNVEV (reference sequence). V dropped 3 bases and J dropped 6; count of bases not matched to a gene: 7. The CDR3 loop is CASSFAGTGGSNEQFF. CDR3 sequence (DNA): TGTGCCAGCAGTTTCGCCGGGACAGGGGGGAGCAATGAGCAGTTCTTC.

The chain couples TRBV5-4 to TRBJ1-4, with 7 positions matching TRBD1. Per germline, CDR1 SGHNT and CDR2 YYREEE (reference sequence). Unmatched junction bases numbered 6, after V lost 2 bases and J lost 5 bases. CDR3 length: 15 residues. The CDR3 nucleotides are TGTGCCAGCAGCTTACCGGGACAGAGCAATGAAAAACTGTTTTTT. Protein sequence: CASSLPGQSNEKLFF.